The next 16 T cell receptor beta chains were all read from a single sample in a study of cytomegalovirus exposure and HLA in healthy donors (dated by TCRdb to about 2017). Libraries were made using the immunoSEQ multiplex PCR assay. This immuneACCESS table, as held by TCRdb, lists in-frame sequences with V and J called but not all clones. Of the missing ones, under half trace to an unresolved V gene in checked studies; the others have no known cause. The sample table holds about 280,000 clones, of which roughly 88% were seen once. The ten largest clones represent 0.92% of the sample. Material: PBMCs. The receptors here all came from a woman aged 18 to 35 in good health and CMV-seronegative.

This chain joins TRBV11-2 and TRBJ2-3; TRBD2 agrees at 7 bases. Trimming cost V 3 bases and J 7 bases; bases outside gene matches: 16. Germline CDR1 SGHAT, CDR2 FQNNGV. The CDR3 sequence is 17 residues long. The CDR3 loop reads CASSLETSQRGVNTQYF. CDR3 DNA: TGTGCCAGCAGCTTGGAGACTAGCCAGAGGGGAGTTAATACGCAGTATTTT.

This clone appeared a few times. The V and J genes are TRBV4-1 and TRBJ2-2, with 9 bases lining up with TRBD2. CDR3 length equals 17 residues. J gave up 5 bases and V 3 bases, and 10 bases lay outside the gene matches. Germline loops: CDR1 MGHRA, CDR2 YSYEKL. The CDR3 spells CASSQGLASGTTGELFF. The CDR3 DNA reads TGCGCCAGCAGCCAGGGACTGGCTAGCGGGACGACCGGGGAGCTGTTTTTT.

The chain combines TRBV7-8 with TRBJ2-3, with 9 positions matching TRBD2. The CDR3 extends over 16 amino acids. Germline lookup yields CDR1 SGHVS and CDR2 FQNEAQ. J lost 4 bases, V lost 5 bases, and 10 bases had no gene match. This CDR3 reads CASSNFIAGVADTQYF. CDR3 DNA: TGTGCCAGCAGCAATTTTATAGCGGGAGTGGCAGATACGCAGTATTTT.

The rearrangement joins TRBV27 to TRBJ1-5; D is unclear. With 2 bases removed from V and 1 base from J, the gap between germline ends came to 9 bases. Germline V gives CDR1 MNHEY, CDR2 SMNVEV (reference sequence). The CDR3 extends over 15 amino acids. CDR3 loop: CASSLEGESNQPQHF. CDR3 in DNA: TGTGCCAGCAGTTTAGAGGGTGAAAGCAATCAGCCCCAGCATTTT.

The V call is TRBV29-1, the J call TRBJ2-7; D possibly corresponds to TRBD2 (5 bases). V was clipped by 3 bases and J by 7 bases, with 10 bases between them. CDR1 and CDR2 (germline): SQVTM, ANQGSEA. The CDR3 contains 11 residues. The DNA of the CDR3 is TGCAGCGTTGAGCGAGGGCGGGAGCAGTACTTC. It specifies CSVERGREQYF.

This chain connects TRBV4-3 to TRBJ2-7; 10 bases line up with TRBD1. Germline V gene lookup returns CDR1 LGHNA and CDR2 YSLEER. The CDR3 is made up of 15 amino acids. V dropped 0 bases and J dropped 2; count of bases not matched to a gene: 1. The CDR3 is CASSQEGTGAYEQYF. The CDR3 DNA follows: TGCGCCAGCAGCCAAGAGGGGACAGGGGCCTACGAGCAGTACTTC.

This clone occurred a few times. The chain carries TRBV6-1 and TRBJ2-7; 7 bases map to TRBD2. CDR1 is MNHNS, CDR2 SASEGT, per germline. This CDR3 region has 16 residues. The trim removed 8 bases at V and 0 bases at J, leaving 13 bases unmatched. For the CDR3, the DNA is TGTGCCAGCCGTGGGGTGAGTGCGGGGGTCTCCTACGAGCAGTACTTC. The encoded protein is CASRGVSAGVSYEQYF.

The chain uses TRBV2 and TRBJ2-1; 9 bases agree with TRBD1. Germline V gene data show CDR1 as SNHLY and CDR2 as FYNNEI. V shed 4 bases and J 2 bases; nucleotides not matched to a gene: 0. This CDR3 is 14 amino acids long. In DNA form, the CDR3 reads TGTGCCAGCAGTGGACAGGGGGCCTACAATGAGCAGTTCTTC. Its translation: CASSGQGAYNEQFF.

V usage is TRBV19 and J usage is TRBJ2-3, with a possible D match to TRBD2 (5 bases). Germline-derived CDR1 and CDR2 are LNHDA and SQIVND (reference sequence). V lost 6 bases to trimming and J lost 6 bases, with 22 bases between them. CDR3 length: 16 amino acids. The CDR3 reads CASSPAGGRRRDTQYF. CDR3 nucleotides: TGTGCCAGTAGCCCCGCGGGTGGGAGACGCCGGGATACGCAGTATTTT.

The V gene is TRBV7-9, the J gene TRBJ1-1; 10 bases are shared with TRBD1. Losses at the gene ends were 5 bases for V and 0 bases for J; bases not matched to a gene: 3. CDR3 length: 15 amino acids. The V gene's germline CDR1 is SEHNR and CDR2 FQNEAQ (reference sequence). This CDR3 reads CASSPDRGLNTEAFF. CDR3 coding DNA: TGTGCCAGCAGCCCCGACAGGGGGCTGAACACTGAAGCTTTCTTT.

CDR3 loop: CASSYTSGVLTEAFF. CDR3 nucleotides: TGTGCCAGCAGTTACACCAGCGGGGTACTCACTGAAGCTTTCTTT. The rearrangement links TRBV6-6 to TRBJ1-1, with no clear D. This CDR3 has 15 residues. Germline values: CDR1 MNHNY, CDR2 SVGAGI (reference sequence). The V and J ends lost 2 bases and 4 bases respectively, with 14 bases between them.

This clone was detected only once. The rearrangement links TRBV5-8 to TRBJ1-1; D ambiguous. CDR1 is SGHTS and CDR2 is YDEGEE in the germline V gene. Trimming took off 1 base at V and 4 bases at J, with 20 bases between the two ends. The CDR3 covers 17 residues. The CDR3 region is CASSLRLRSLISTEAFF. The CDR3 nucleotides are TGTGCCAGCAGCTTGCGACTGAGGAGCCTCATAAGCACTGAAGCTTTCTTT. The full variable domain, with the rest looked up from reference TRBV5-8 and TRBJ1-1, is EAGVTQSPTHLIKTRGQQATLRCSPISGHTSVYWYQQALGLGLQFLLWYDEGEERNRGNFPPRFSGRQFPNYSSELNVNALELEDSALYLCASSLRLRSLISTEAFFGQGTRLTVV.

The chain employs TRBV29-1 and TRBJ2-7; TRBD2 aligns across 12 bases. Losses at the gene ends were 4 bases for V and 0 bases for J; bases not matched to a gene: 10. This CDR3 region has 17 residues. The germline V gene has CDR1 SQVTM and CDR2 ANQGSEA. The CDR3 region is CSVVGGGLAGTSYEQYF. The CDR3 bases are TGCAGCGTTGTGGGGGGCGGACTAGCGGGGACCTCCTACGAGCAGTACTTC.

The J gene is TRBJ1-6, the V gene TRBV6-1; 10 bases are a match to TRBD1. V dropped 4 bases and J dropped 11; count of bases not matched to a gene: 11. The CDR3 runs 16 residues. CDR1 is MNHNS, CDR2 SASEGT, per germline. CDR3 region: CASSASSTGGLTPLHF. The CDR3 coding sequence is TGTGCCAGCAGTGCAAGCTCGACAGGGGGCTTAACACCCCTCCACTTT.

V and J are TRBV5-1 and TRBJ2-1, with 7 bases fitting TRBD1. Per the germline V gene, CDR1 is SGHRS and CDR2 is YFSETQ. This CDR3 is 15 amino acids long. The V and J ends lost 0 bases and 7 bases, in that order; junction bases with no gene match: 7. CDR3 loop: CASSLEPGTANEQFF. DNA for the CDR3: TGCGCCAGCAGCTTGGAGCCCGGGACAGCTAATGAGCAGTTCTTC.

The chain recombines TRBV30 with TRBJ2-5; 9 nucleotides align to TRBD2. V trimming: 0 bases; J trimming: 1 base; junction bases outside the gene matches: 6. The CDR3 runs to 16 residues. Germline-derived CDR1 and CDR2 are GTSNPN and SVGIG (reference sequence). The CDR3 nucleotides are TGTGCCTGGAGTGTAGGCCTAGCGGGAACCCAAGAGACCCAGTACTTC. Amino acids: CAWSVGLAGTQETQYF.